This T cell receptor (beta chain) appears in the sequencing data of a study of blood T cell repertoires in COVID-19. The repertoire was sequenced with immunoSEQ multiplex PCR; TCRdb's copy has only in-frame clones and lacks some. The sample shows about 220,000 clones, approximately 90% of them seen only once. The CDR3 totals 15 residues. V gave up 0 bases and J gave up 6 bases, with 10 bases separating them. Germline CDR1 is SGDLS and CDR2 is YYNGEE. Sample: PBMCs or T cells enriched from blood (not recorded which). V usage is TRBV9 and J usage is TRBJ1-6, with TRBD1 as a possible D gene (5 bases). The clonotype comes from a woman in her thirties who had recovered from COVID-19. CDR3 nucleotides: TGTGCCAGCAGCGTAGAGGGGCTAGGTAATTCACCCCTCCACTTT. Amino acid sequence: CASSVEGLGNSPLHF.